The 28 T cell receptor beta chains presented below share a single source sample, sequenced in a study of cytomegalovirus exposure and HLA in healthy donors. Both 60 Vbeta primers and 13 Jbeta primers went into the PCR. Method: immunoSEQ multiplex PCR; TCRdb's copy keeps in-frame clones and lacks some. The repertoire includes about 140,000 clones, 75% to 85% of them detected once, and around 2.4% sits in the top ten. Sequenced material: PBMCs. The source is a man between 50 and 59 years old in good health and CMV-seronegative.

In nucleotides, the CDR3 is TGTGCTTCGGGGACTGGGACAGGGGCCTACGAGCAGTACTTC. The encoded protein is CASGTGTGAYEQYF. The chain is built from TRBV7-3 and TRBJ2-7, with 10 bases aligning to TRBD1. Germline CDR1 and CDR2: SGHTA and FQGTGA. The CDR3 is made up of 14 amino acids.

This clone has a handful of counts. V usage is TRBV2 and J usage is TRBJ2-7; D unresolved. Germline V gene sequence: CDR1 SNHLY, CDR2 FYNNEI. The CDR3 is made up of 12 amino acids. Between the trimmed V and J ends, which lost 8 bases and 2 bases, there was a span of 10 bases. CDR3 in amino acids: CASSGEPYEQYF. As DNA, the CDR3 is TGTGCCAGCTCCGGTGAGCCCTACGAGCAGTACTTC.

The chain couples TRBV6-5 to TRBJ1-1; D is undetermined. The CDR3 spans 13 residues. V was trimmed by 0 bases and J by 6 bases, leaving 8 bases between them. Germline loops: CDR1 MNHEY, CDR2 SVGAGI. The CDR3 region is CASSYSKLSEAFF. CDR3 in DNA: TGTGCCAGCAGTTACTCGAAACTCTCTGAAGCTTTCTTT.

This chain joins TRBV6-5 and TRBJ1-3; D possibly corresponds to TRBD1 (6 bases). V was trimmed by 5 bases and J by 0 bases, leaving 8 bases between them. Looked up from germline, CDR1 is MNHEY and CDR2 is SVGAGI. The CDR3 spans 14 residues. In nucleotides, the CDR3 is TGTGCCAGCAGTCGGGACATCTCTGGAAACACCATATATTTT. Protein: CASSRDISGNTIYF.

The chain recombines TRBV7-8 with TRBJ1-1; perhaps TRBD1 as D (5 bases). Germline lookup yields CDR1 SGHVS and CDR2 FQNEAQ. V was trimmed by 2 bases and J by 4 bases, leaving 8 bases between them. This CDR3 is 13 amino acids long. Here the CDR3 DNA reads TGTGCCAGCAGCTTATCGGGGGGCACTGAAGCTTTCTTT. The encoded protein is CASSLSGGTEAFF.

The V and J genes are TRBV27 and TRBJ2-3; TRBD1 matches 10 bases. The CDR3 is 13 amino acids. Germline loops: CDR1 MNHEY, CDR2 SMNVEV (reference sequence). The J segment lost 4 bases and the V segment lost 5 bases, leaving 0 bases of the junction unmatched. Here the CDR3 reads CASSGQGADTQYF. CDR3 nucleotide sequence: TGTGCCAGCAGTGGACAGGGGGCAGATACGCAGTATTTT.

The chain carries TRBV5-1 and TRBJ2-7; no firm D call. Between the trimmed V and J ends, which lost 0 bases and 3 bases, there was a span of 7 bases. Per germline, CDR1 SGHRS and CDR2 YFSETQ. The CDR3 contains 13 residues. CDR3 in DNA: TGCGCCAGCAGCTTGGGGTTCGGCTACGAGCAGTACTTC. Encoded protein: CASSLGFGYEQYF.

The chain couples TRBV7-2 to TRBJ1-1; tentatively, D is TRBD1 (5 bases). The germline gives CDR1 SGHTA, CDR2 FQGNSA. The CDR3 totals 13 residues. Trimming took off 3 bases at V and 5 bases at J, with 10 bases between the two ends. The CDR3 bases are TGTGCCAGCAGCTTGACGAGGACAACTGAAGCTTTCTTT. Protein sequence: CASSLTRTTEAFF.

The gene calls are TRBV30 and TRBJ2-2; 14 bases agree with TRBD2. V was clipped by 5 bases and J by 6 bases; unmatched bases: 5. There are 15 residues in the CDR3. Germline CDR1 and CDR2: GTSNPN and SVGIG (reference sequence). CDR3 loop: CAWRLAGGPSGELFF. The CDR3 nucleotides are TGTGCCTGGCGACTAGCGGGGGGGCCATCCGGGGAGCTGTTTTTT.

This chain connects TRBV27 to TRBJ1-5; perhaps TRBD1 as D (5 bases). Germline CDR1 is MNHEY and CDR2 is SMNVEV (reference sequence). Trimming took 6 bases from V and 6 from J, leaving 21 bases between them. This CDR3 comprises 16 residues. For the CDR3, the DNA is TGTGCCAGCAGCCCCCTCGCCAGGTCGGGGGGTCAGCCCCAGCATTTT. The encoded protein is CASSPLARSGGQPQHF.

This sequence joins TRBV2 and TRBJ2-4, with D tentatively TRBD1 (5 bases). The CDR3 runs 14 residues. CDR1 is SNHLY, CDR2 FYNNEI, per germline. Trimming removed 8 bases at V and 7 bases at J, with 18 bases between. As DNA, the CDR3 is TGTGCCAGCTCCCCAGGGCAGGGTTGGAACATTCAGTACTTC. Amino acid sequence: CASSPGQGWNIQYF.

The chain combines TRBV11-3 with TRBJ1-1; 10 bases map to TRBD1. The CDR3 consists of 15 residues. Germline assignment: CDR1 SGHNT and CDR2 YENEEA. The J segment lost 6 bases and the V segment lost 2 bases, leaving 6 bases of the junction unmatched. DNA for the CDR3: TGTGCCAGCAGCTTAATCGGGACAGGGGCTCCTGAAGCTTTCTTT. It yields the protein CASSLIGTGAPEAFF.

On this clone itself: A read error may produce the germline difference seen at one junction end. The chain links TRBV7-9 to TRBJ1-1, with D uncertain. Germline V gene data show CDR1 as SEHNR and CDR2 as FQNEAQ (reference sequence). The CDR3 spans 12 residues. CDR3 nucleotides: TGTTCCAGCAGTGCAGGGAACACTGAAGCTTTCTTT. Its translation is CSSSAGNTEAFF.

V gene TRBV6-5 combines with J gene TRBJ1-2; 7 bases line up with TRBD1. Trimming took 8 bases from V and 2 from J; bases not matched to a gene: 8. Germline CDR1 is MNHEY and CDR2 is SVGAGI. CDR3 length: 14 amino acids. The CDR3 reads CASVRAGGNYGYTF. CDR3 nucleotide sequence: TGTGCCAGCGTCCGTGCAGGGGGAAACTATGGCTACACCTTC.

The CDR3 bases are TGTGCCAGCAGCCCTCAGGATCTCTATGGCTACACCTTC. Translation: CASSPQDLYGYTF. V usage is TRBV6-5 and J usage is TRBJ1-2; D not resolved. Trimming cost V 6 bases and J 4 bases, with 12 bases left between them. The CDR3 loop spans 13 amino acids. CDR1 MNHEY and CDR2 SVGAGI come from the germline V gene.

This clone was detected only once. The chain has TRBV11-2 and TRBJ2-6; 9 bases map to TRBD1. The CDR3 has 15 residues. Per germline, CDR1 SGHAT and CDR2 FQNNGV. The V and J ends lost 7 bases and 1 base, in that order; junction bases with no gene match: 2. This CDR3 reads CASKTGGSGANVLTF. As DNA, the CDR3 is TGTGCCAGCAAGACAGGGGGGTCTGGGGCCAACGTCCTGACTTTC.

J is TRBJ2-7 and V is TRBV19, with TRBD1 identical over 10 bases. CDR1 and CDR2 (germline): LNHDA, SQIVND (reference sequence). The J segment lost 2 bases and the V segment lost 4 bases, leaving 8 bases of the junction unmatched. This CDR3 has 16 residues. CDR3 DNA sequence: TGTGCCAGTAGTAAACTACCGGGACAGGGGACCTACGAGCAGTACTTC. Its protein product is CASSKLPGQGTYEQYF. The whole variable domain, remainder taken from reference TRBV19 and TRBJ2-7, is DGGITQSPKYLFRKEGQNVTLSCEQNLNHDAMYWYRQDPGQGLRLIYYSQIVNDFQKGDIAEGYSVSREKKESFPLTVTSAQKNPTAFYLCASSKLPGQGTYEQYFGPGTRLTVT.

The chain combines TRBV7-2 with TRBJ1-6; perhaps TRBD1 as D (6 bases). Germline values: CDR1 SGHTA, CDR2 FQGNSA. The CDR3 loop spans 14 amino acids. V lost 2 bases and J 10 bases, leaving 12 bases between the germline ends. CDR3 protein: CASSLTGGVSPLHF. As DNA, the CDR3 is TGTGCCAGCAGCTTAACGGGGGGCGTCTCACCCCTCCACTTT.

This clone was seen just once. As DNA, the CDR3 is TGTGCCAGCAGCCAAGGCTCGACGAGCGGGGGGGCTAGCACAGATACGCAGTATTTT. It is translated as CASSQGSTSGGASTDTQYF. The chain joins TRBV4-2 to TRBJ2-3, with 10 bases lining up with TRBD2. V lost 1 base to trimming and J lost 0 bases; unmatched junction nucleotides: 10. The CDR3 is 19 amino acids. Germline CDR1 LGHNA, CDR2 YNFKEQ.

The chain has TRBV30 and TRBJ2-7, with D possibly being TRBD1 (5 bases). The CDR3 has 13 amino acids. From germline, CDR1 is GTSNPN and CDR2 SVGIG (reference sequence). Between the trimmed V and J ends, which lost 0 bases and 6 bases, there was a span of 12 bases. The CDR3 spells CAWSVRQGGEQYF. The CDR3 nucleotides are TGTGCCTGGAGTGTACGGCAGGGCGGCGAGCAGTACTTC.

This clone has a handful of counts. V gene TRBV2 combines with J gene TRBJ1-6, with 7 bases matching TRBD1. CDR1 and CDR2 (germline): SNHLY, FYNNEI. This CDR3 contains 15 residues. Trimming removed 3 bases from V and 9 bases from J; junction bases left unmatched: 8. The CDR3 region has the DNA TGTGCCAGCAGTGAGTGGACAGGAAGGAGTTCACCCCTCCACTTT. Translating gives CASSEWTGRSSPLHF.

The rearrangement links TRBV18 to TRBJ2-1; D may be TRBD2 (6 bases). Germline loops: CDR1 KGHSH, CDR2 LQKENI. This CDR3 spans 13 amino acids. The V end lost 6 bases, the J end lost 6 bases, and 12 bases lay between the germline ends. The CDR3 reads CASSGTLSNEQFF. The CDR3 nucleotides read TGTGCCAGCTCCGGGACTTTAAGCAATGAGCAGTTCTTC.

V gene TRBV30 combines with J gene TRBJ2-6; TRBD1 aligns across 7 bases. Germline values: CDR1 GTSNPN, CDR2 SVGIG (reference sequence). V trimming: 2 bases; J trimming: 1 base; junction bases outside the gene matches: 8. The length of the CDR3 is 17 residues. CDR3 protein: CAWSREGARSGANVLTF. DNA for the CDR3: TGTGCCTGGAGTAGAGAGGGGGCTCGGTCTGGGGCCAACGTCCTGACTTTC.

V gene TRBV10-3 combines with J gene TRBJ1-2; no clear D. The CDR3 has 12 residues. The germline V gene has CDR1 ENHRY and CDR2 SYGVKD. V was shortened by 2 bases and J by 2 bases, with 3 bases between the two germline ends. The CDR3 protein is CAISETNYGYTF. The CDR3 nucleotides are TGTGCCATCAGTGAGACAAACTATGGCTACACCTTC.

The chain recombines TRBV27 with TRBJ2-7, with a possible D match to TRBD1 (6 bases). Germline V lookup: CDR1 MNHEY, CDR2 SMNVEV (reference sequence). V lost 8 bases, J lost 2 bases, and 19 bases lay in between. This CDR3 has 15 amino acids. The CDR3 nucleotides are TGTGCCAGCGCCACCCGGGACACGCTGACCTACGAGCAGTACTTC. Translating gives CASATRDTLTYEQYF.

In its sample, this clone was seen a few times. The V and J genes are TRBV2 and TRBJ1-5, with D unclear. Trimming shortened V by 5 bases and J by 7 bases, and 9 bases separated the two germline ends. CDR1 and CDR2 (germline): SNHLY, FYNNEI. The CDR3 totals 12 residues. The CDR3 coding sequence is TGTGCCAGCAGTCTTAGTCGGCAGCCCCAGCATTTT. Its protein is CASSLSRQPQHF. The full variable domain, rest sourced from reference TRBV2 and TRBJ1-5, is EPEVTQTPSHQVTQMGQEVILRCVPISNHLYFYWYRQILGQKVEFLVSFYNNEISEKSEIFDDQFSVERPDGSNFTLKIRSTKLEDSAMYFCASSLSRQPQHFGDGTRLSIL.

The genes are TRBV9 and TRBJ2-1; TRBD2 matches 13 bases. V trimming: 0 bases; J trimming: 3 bases; junction bases outside the gene matches: 3. CDR3 length equals 17 residues. The V gene's germline CDR1 is SGDLS and CDR2 YYNGEE. CDR3 region: CASSVGGLAGFYNEQFF. DNA of the CDR3: TGTGCCAGCAGCGTAGGGGGACTAGCGGGGTTCTACAATGAGCAGTTCTTC. The variable domain in full, completed from reference TRBV9 and TRBJ2-1, reads DSGVTQTPKHLITATGQRVTLRCSPRSGDLSVYWYQQSLDQGLQFLIQYYNGEERAKGNILERFSAQQFPDLHSELNLSSLELGDSALYFCASSVGGLAGFYNEQFFGPGTRLTVL.

The chain has TRBV5-1 and TRBJ2-3; 8 bases match TRBD1. The V gene's germline CDR1 is SGHRS and CDR2 YFSETQ. This CDR3 region has 15 residues. V was clipped by 2 bases and J by 4 bases; unmatched bases: 6. The DNA of the CDR3 is TGCGCCAGCAGCTTACAGGGGGACCGCGCAGATACGCAGTATTTT. This translates into CASSLQGDRADTQYF. Variable domain in full (rest from reference TRBV5-1 and TRBJ2-3): KAGVTQTPRYLIKTRGQQVTLSCSPISGHRSVSWYQQTPGQGLQFLFEYFSETQRNKGNFPGRFSGRQFSNSRSEMNVSTLELGDSALYLCASSLQGDRADTQYFGPGTRLTVL.